The 5 T cell receptor beta chains below all came from one sample that was sequenced in a study of cytomegalovirus exposure and HLA in healthy donors. PCR employed 60 Vbeta and 13 Jbeta primers. The data were produced by immunoSEQ multiplex PCR, yet TCRdb's version contains in-frame clones alone and is incomplete. The table records more than 85,000 clones, more than 65% of them present only once. Material: PBMCs. These receptors originate from a man aged 40-55 years in good health and CMV-seropositive.

V and J are TRBV18 and TRBJ2-4; 8 bases agree with TRBD1. The CDR3 is made up of 14 amino acids. Looked up from germline, CDR1 is KGHSH and CDR2 is LQKENI. V lost 3 bases to trimming and J lost 8 bases; unmatched junction nucleotides: 6. CDR3 residues: CASSPGLQGDIQYF. The CDR3 nucleotides are TGTGCCAGCTCACCTGGGTTACAGGGGGACATTCAGTACTTC.

This chain joins TRBV4-3 and TRBJ2-2; 9 bases match TRBD2. This CDR3 region has 18 residues. V shed 3 bases, J shed 1 base, and the junction held 9 bases outside the gene matches. CDR1 is LGHNA, CDR2 YSLEER, per germline. The CDR3 region has the DNA TGCGCCAGCAGCCAGGAGTCTAGCGGGGCCTTGAACACCGGGGAGCTGTTTTTT. Protein sequence: CASSQESSGALNTGELFF.

CDR3 sequence: CASSVGQGYGYTF. The CDR3 DNA is TGTGCCAGCAGCGTCGGACAGGGCTATGGCTACACCTTC. V and J are TRBV9 and TRBJ1-2; 8 bases are shared with TRBD1. Trimming took 2 bases from V and 4 from J; bases not matched to a gene: 1. The length of the CDR3 is 13 residues. Per the germline V gene, CDR1 is SGDLS and CDR2 is YYNGEE. The variable domain in full, completed from reference TRBV9 and TRBJ1-2, reads DSGVTQTPKHLITATGQRVTLRCSPRSGDLSVYWYQQSLDQGLQFLIQYYNGEERAKGNILERFSAQQFPDLHSELNLSSLELGDSALYFCASSVGQGYGYTFGSGTRLTVV.

This clone occurred once. The V gene is TRBV7-6, the J gene TRBJ2-1; D not certain. CDR1 and CDR2 (germline): SGHVS, FNYEAQ. The CDR3 runs to 13 residues. V was trimmed by 0 bases and J by 4 bases, leaving 4 bases between them. DNA for the CDR3: TGTGCCAGCAGCTTAGCCAGTTACAATGAGCAGTTCTTC. Protein sequence: CASSLASYNEQFF.

A single count supports this clone. Here the CDR3 reads CASGATRTKLFF. CDR3 in DNA: TGTGCCAGCGGGGCTACGCGGACAAAACTGTTTTTT. The chain uses TRBV7-9 and TRBJ1-4, with D possibly matching TRBD1 (5 bases). In germline, CDR1 is SEHNR, CDR2 FQNEAQ (reference sequence). The V end was cut by 8 bases, the J end by 10 bases, with 14 bases between. The CDR3 is 12 amino acids.